What follows are 18 T cell receptor beta chains derived from one specimen sequenced in a study of naive and memory T cell subsets. Two oligonucleotides, mixed equimolar, formed the beta constant-region primer covering TRBC1 and TRBC2. TCRdb re-called the UMI-ligation and nested PCR reads through MiXCR, storing one row per CDR3 protein. Here the sample spans 130,000 to 150,000 distinct CDR3 sequences, around 15% being singletons. The source material was naive CD4+ T cells from blood. The receptors stem from a human donor in good health.

The chain joins TRBV27 to TRBJ1-5; tentatively, D is TRBD1 (6 bases). Germline loops: CDR1 MNHEY, CDR2 SMNVEV (reference sequence). V lost 2 bases and J 6 bases, leaving 14 bases between the germline ends. The CDR3 has 15 residues. The CDR3 bases are TGTGCCAGCAGTTTAGTGCCAGGGGTGGGTCAGCCCCAGCATTTT. Its protein product is CASSLVPGVGQPQHF.

The V and J genes are TRBV2 and TRBJ1-1; D is ambiguous. The CDR3 has 13 residues. V gave up 1 base and J gave up 6 bases, with 9 bases separating them. The germline gives CDR1 SNHLY, CDR2 FYNNEI. The CDR3 DNA reads TGTGCCAGCAGTGAAGGACGTGGCGCTGAAGCTTTCTTT. It yields the protein CASSEGRGAEAFF. Full variable domain (outside the CDR3, taken from reference TRBV2 and TRBJ1-1): EPEVTQTPSHQVTQMGQEVILRCVPISNHLYFYWYRQILGQKVEFLVSFYNNEISEKSEIFDDQFSVERPDGSNFTLKIRSTKLEDSAMYFCASSEGRGAEAFFGQGTRLTVV.

The chain links TRBV7-2 to TRBJ2-3; D may be TRBD1 (6 bases). Germline CDR1 is SGHTA and CDR2 is FQGNSA. Trimming removed 5 bases from V and 8 bases from J, with 14 bases in between. The CDR3 totals 13 residues. The CDR3 DNA sequence: TGTGCCAGCAGCCTAGAGGGGGTGGGTACGCAGTATTTT. It encodes CASSLEGVGTQYF.

V gene TRBV30 combines with J gene TRBJ2-5, with D possibly TRBD1 on 5 matching bases. This CDR3 comprises 15 residues. V was shortened by 0 bases and J by 5 bases, with 16 bases between the two germline ends. Germline lookup yields CDR1 GTSNPN and CDR2 SVGIG (reference sequence). The CDR3 sequence: CAWSVRSSPGETQYF. The CDR3 nucleotides are TGTGCCTGGAGTGTACGCAGCTCCCCAGGGGAGACCCAGTACTTC.

The CDR3 nucleotides are TGTGCCAGCTCCGGGGACACCTCCCGAGGTGACTACGAGCAGTACTTC. This translates into CASSGDTSRGDYEQYF. The chain has TRBV25-1 and TRBJ2-7; maybe TRBD1 (6 bases). Trimming took off 8 bases at V and 3 bases at J, with 23 bases between the two ends. The CDR3 runs 16 residues. Germline V gene data show CDR1 as MGHDK and CDR2 as SYGVNS.

The CDR3 DNA follows: TGCAGCGTTGAAGCGGGAGGGCCCTACGAGCAGTACTTC. As protein: CSVEAGGPYEQYF. The V call is TRBV29-1, the J call TRBJ2-7, with 8 bases fitting TRBD2. V shed 1 base and J 2 bases; nucleotides not matched to a gene: 1. In germline, CDR1 is SQVTM, CDR2 ANQGSEA. This CDR3 spans 13 amino acids.

J is TRBJ2-5 and V is TRBV20-1, with TRBD2 matching 8 bases. Germline lookup yields CDR1 DFQATT and CDR2 SNEGSKA (reference sequence). J was trimmed by 3 bases and V by 3 bases; bases with no gene match: 6. The CDR3 has 14 amino acids. The CDR3 DNA reads as TGCAGTGCTAGTCGGCGGGGGGCTAAAGAGACCCAGTACTTC. As protein: CSASRRGAKETQYF.

This clonotype turned up a few times. V is TRBV5-1 and J is TRBJ2-5; 8 bases map to TRBD1. CDR1 and CDR2 (germline): SGHRS, YFSETQ. CDR3 length: 13 residues. V shed 2 bases, J shed 5 bases, and the junction held 2 bases outside the gene matches. The CDR3 DNA sequence: TGCGCCAGCAGCTTAAGGGACAGGGAGACCCAGTACTTC. Translated, it gives CASSLRDRETQYF.

This clonotype turned up a few times. The rearrangement uses TRBV2 and TRBJ2-1; 8 bases map to TRBD1. CDR1 and CDR2 from the germline V gene are SNHLY and FYNNEI. The CDR3 covers 15 residues. V lost 4 bases, J lost 0 bases, and 2 bases stayed unmatched. The CDR3 sequence is CASSGDRSSYNEQFF. Written as DNA, the CDR3 is TGTGCCAGCAGTGGGGACAGGAGCTCCTACAATGAGCAGTTCTTC.

This clonotype was observed a handful of times. The chain joins TRBV18 to TRBJ2-2; D call uncertain. Between the trimmed V and J ends, which lost 2 bases and 9 bases, there was a span of 7 bases. There are 12 residues in the CDR3. Germline assignment: CDR1 KGHSH and CDR2 LQKENI. The CDR3 coding sequence is TGTGCCAGCTCACCAGCGGACCGGGAGCTGTTTTTT. Translated: CASSPADRELFF.

This clonotype was found many times. The V call is TRBV20-1, the J call TRBJ1-5, with TRBD1 as a possible D gene (6 bases). Germline CDR1 DFQATT, CDR2 SNEGSKA (reference sequence). Trimming removed 6 bases at V and 7 bases at J, with 19 bases between. This CDR3 spans 14 amino acids. The CDR3 DNA follows: TGCAGTGCCCAAGCAGTACAGGGCACGCAGCCCCAGCATTTT. It yields the protein CSAQAVQGTQPQHF.

This rearrangement joins TRBV18 to TRBJ2-3; D is unclear. The V gene lost 8 bases and the J gene lost 6 bases, with 9 bases spanning the gap. Germline-derived CDR1 and CDR2 are KGHSH and LQKENI. The CDR3 loop spans 11 amino acids. The CDR3 DNA is TGTGCCAGCCGAGGTAGTGATACGCAGTATTTT. As protein: CASRGSDTQYF. Complete variable domain (other parts from reference TRBV18 and TRBJ2-3): NAGVMQNPRHLVRRRGQEARLRCSPMKGHSHVYWYRQLPEEGLKFMVYLQKENIIDESGMPKERFSAEFPKEGPSILRIQQVVRGDSAAYFCASRGSDTQYFGPGTRLTVL.

The chain employs TRBV4-1 and TRBJ2-5, with 11 bases fitting TRBD1. CDR1 and CDR2 (germline): MGHRA, YSYEKL. This CDR3 region has 20 residues. V lost 0 bases to trimming and J lost 3 bases; unmatched junction nucleotides: 15. The CDR3 loop is CASSQDRWNYRDRGEETQYF. Written as DNA, the CDR3 is TGCGCCAGCAGCCAAGATCGGTGGAATTACCGGGACAGGGGGGAAGAGACCCAGTACTTC.

About this clonotype itself: Germline is not matched at one junction end, which may reflect a read error. V gene TRBV18 combines with J gene TRBJ2-5, with D maybe TRBD1 (6 bases). CDR3 length: 14 amino acids. In germline, CDR1 is KGHSH, CDR2 LQKENI. CDR3 sequence: CASSPRSGEETKYF. The CDR3 region has the DNA TGTGCCAGCTCACCAAGGTCAGGGGAAGAGACCAAGTACTTC.

This clonotype was seen a handful of times. The rearrangement links TRBV6-1 to TRBJ2-5, with no clear D. Trimming shortened V by 1 base and J by 1 base, and 7 bases separated the two germline ends. Germline V gene lookup returns CDR1 MNHNS and CDR2 SASEGT. The CDR3 is 14 residues long. The CDR3 region has the DNA TGTGCCAGCAGTGAAGGCGGCACCCAAGAGACCCAGTACTTC. Translated, it gives CASSEGGTQETQYF.

The rearrangement uses TRBV7-6 and TRBJ2-7; 7 bases line up with TRBD1. V gave up 5 bases and J gave up 5 bases; unmatched junction bases: 9. The CDR3 has 14 amino acids. CDR1 and CDR2 (germline): SGHVS, FNYEAQ. This CDR3 reads CASSLRQGVHEQYF. The CDR3, as DNA: TGTGCCAGCAGCCTCCGACAGGGAGTACACGAGCAGTACTTC.

This clonotype was seen more than once but under ten times. The chain uses TRBV10-3 and TRBJ2-5, with 9 bases aligning to TRBD2. The CDR3 extends over 17 amino acids. The V and J ends lost 4 bases and 2 bases, in that order; junction bases with no gene match: 11. CDR1 is ENHRY, CDR2 SYGVKD, per germline. The CDR3 coding sequence is TGTGCCATCAGTGGCTCCGCGGGAGGGCCTCATCAAGAGACCCAGTACTTC. It is translated as CAISGSAGGPHQETQYF.

This clonotype was counted many times. This chain uses TRBV5-1 with TRBJ2-1, with 10 bases identical to TRBD1. Germline CDR1 is SGHRS and CDR2 is YFSETQ. The CDR3 runs 15 residues. V gave up 2 bases and J gave up 3 bases; unmatched junction bases: 2. The CDR3 here is CASSFGQGDYNEQFF. CDR3 in DNA: TGCGCCAGCAGCTTCGGACAGGGGGACTACAATGAGCAGTTCTTC.